At least ten counts were recorded for the clone carrying this T cell receptor (beta chain). The target antigen is unknown. MiXCR, run by TCRdb on the 5' RACE reads, gives a single entry per CDR3 protein. This table has about 440,000 distinct CDR3 sequences, approximately 17% appearing once. Deletions cut 5 bases from V and 4 bases from J, with 11 bases between. Germline CDR1 SGHVS, CDR2 FQNEAQ. The CDR3 has 13 residues. The data belong to a study of CD8 T cells in ankylosing spondylitis. General study results and limits: A motif in TCR beta, a set of 8 or 9 highly homologous variants, appeared characteristic of ankylosing spondylitis blood.

The material sequenced was blood, either unsorted or a sorted T cell fraction (not recorded which). V gene TRBV7-8 combines with J gene TRBJ1-2; D gene ambiguous. This sequence was found in a male donor with ankylosing spondylitis. CDR3 amino acids: CASSPGRSYGYTF. The CDR3, as DNA: TGTGCCAGCAGCCCCGGACGGTCCTATGGCTACACCTTC.